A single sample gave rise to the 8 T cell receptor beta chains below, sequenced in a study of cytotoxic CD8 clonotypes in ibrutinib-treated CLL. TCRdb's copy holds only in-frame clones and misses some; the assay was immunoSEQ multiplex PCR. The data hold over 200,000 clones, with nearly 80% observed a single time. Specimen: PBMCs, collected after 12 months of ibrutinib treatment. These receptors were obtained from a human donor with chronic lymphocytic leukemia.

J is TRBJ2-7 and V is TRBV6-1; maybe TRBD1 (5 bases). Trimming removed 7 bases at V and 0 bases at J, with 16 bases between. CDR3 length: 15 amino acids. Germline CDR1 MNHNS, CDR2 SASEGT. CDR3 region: CASKRSQGNSYEQYF. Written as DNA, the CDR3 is TGTGCCAGCAAACGATCCCAGGGAAACTCCTACGAGCAGTACTTC.

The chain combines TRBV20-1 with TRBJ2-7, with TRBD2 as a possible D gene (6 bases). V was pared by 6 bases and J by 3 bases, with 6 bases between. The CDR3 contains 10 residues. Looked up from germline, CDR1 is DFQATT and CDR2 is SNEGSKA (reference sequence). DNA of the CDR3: TGCAGTGCGGGGGGCTACGAGCAGTACTTC. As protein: CSAGGYEQYF.

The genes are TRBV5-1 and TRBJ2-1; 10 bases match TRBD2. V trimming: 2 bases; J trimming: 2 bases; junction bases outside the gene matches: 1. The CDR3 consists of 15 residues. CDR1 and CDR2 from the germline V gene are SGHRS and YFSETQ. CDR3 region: CASSLAGGAYNEQFF. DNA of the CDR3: TGCGCCAGCAGCTTAGCGGGAGGGGCCTACAATGAGCAGTTCTTC.

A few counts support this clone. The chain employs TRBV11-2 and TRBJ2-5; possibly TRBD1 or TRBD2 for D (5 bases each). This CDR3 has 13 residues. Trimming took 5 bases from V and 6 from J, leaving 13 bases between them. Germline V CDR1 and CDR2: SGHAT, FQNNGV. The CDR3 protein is CASSLPGPQTQYF. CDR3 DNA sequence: TGTGCCAGCAGCCTGCCGGGGCCACAGACCCAGTACTTC.

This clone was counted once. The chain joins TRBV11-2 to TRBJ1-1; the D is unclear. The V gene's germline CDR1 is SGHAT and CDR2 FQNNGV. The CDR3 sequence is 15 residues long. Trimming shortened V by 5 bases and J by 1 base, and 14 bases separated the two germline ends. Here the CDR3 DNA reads TGTGCCAGCAGCCCCCCGGGAGGGAGGAACACTGAAGCTTTCTTT. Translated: CASSPPGGRNTEAFF.

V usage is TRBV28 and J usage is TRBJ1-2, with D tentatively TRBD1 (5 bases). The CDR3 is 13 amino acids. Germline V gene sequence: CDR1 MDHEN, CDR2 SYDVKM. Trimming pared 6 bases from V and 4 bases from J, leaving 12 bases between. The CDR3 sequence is CASRPGGFYGYTF. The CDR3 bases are TGTGCCAGCAGACCCGGGGGGTTCTATGGCTACACCTTC.

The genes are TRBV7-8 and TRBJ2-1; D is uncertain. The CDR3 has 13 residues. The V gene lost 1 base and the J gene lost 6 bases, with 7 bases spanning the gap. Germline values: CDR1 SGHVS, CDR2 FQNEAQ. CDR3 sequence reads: CASSLVPTNEQFF. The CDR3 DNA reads TGTGCCAGCAGCTTAGTACCAACCAATGAGCAGTTCTTC.

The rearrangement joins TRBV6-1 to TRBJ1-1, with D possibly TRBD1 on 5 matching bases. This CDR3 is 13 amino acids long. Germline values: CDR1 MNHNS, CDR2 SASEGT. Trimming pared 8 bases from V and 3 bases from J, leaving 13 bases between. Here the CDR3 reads CASRGGWDTEAFF. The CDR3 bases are TGTGCCAGCCGTGGGGGTTGGGACACTGAAGCTTTCTTT.